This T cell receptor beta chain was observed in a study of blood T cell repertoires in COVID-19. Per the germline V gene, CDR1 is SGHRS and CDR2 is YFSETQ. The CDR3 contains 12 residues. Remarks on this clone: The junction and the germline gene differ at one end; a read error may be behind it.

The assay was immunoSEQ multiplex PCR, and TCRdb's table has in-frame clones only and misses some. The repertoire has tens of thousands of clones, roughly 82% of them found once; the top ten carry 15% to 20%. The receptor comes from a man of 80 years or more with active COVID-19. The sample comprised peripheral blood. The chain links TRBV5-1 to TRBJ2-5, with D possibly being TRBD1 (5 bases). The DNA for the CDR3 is TGCGCCAGCAGCTTGGAGGGGTTAGGGCCCGACTTC. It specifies CASSLEGLGPDF.